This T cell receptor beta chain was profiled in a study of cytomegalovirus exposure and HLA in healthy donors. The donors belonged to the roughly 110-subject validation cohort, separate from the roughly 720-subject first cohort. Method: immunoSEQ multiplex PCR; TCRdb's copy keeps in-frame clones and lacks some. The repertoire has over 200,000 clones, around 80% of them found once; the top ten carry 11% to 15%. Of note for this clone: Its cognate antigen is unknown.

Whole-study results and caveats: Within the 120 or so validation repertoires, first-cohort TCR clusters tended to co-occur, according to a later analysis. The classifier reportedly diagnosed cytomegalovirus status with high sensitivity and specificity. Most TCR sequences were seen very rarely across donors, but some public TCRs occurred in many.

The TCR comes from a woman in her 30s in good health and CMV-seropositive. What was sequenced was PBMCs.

The CDR3 sequence is CSAAKTGGTGELFF. CDR3 coding DNA: TGCAGCGCCGCTAAGACAGGGGGGACCGGGGAGCTGTTTTTT. The chain links TRBV29-1 to TRBJ2-2, with 9 nucleotides matching TRBD1. CDR1 and CDR2 (germline): SQVTM, ANQGSEA. CDR3 length: 14 residues. Germline trimming cut 7 bases from V and 5 bases from J; bases unmatched to any gene: 8.